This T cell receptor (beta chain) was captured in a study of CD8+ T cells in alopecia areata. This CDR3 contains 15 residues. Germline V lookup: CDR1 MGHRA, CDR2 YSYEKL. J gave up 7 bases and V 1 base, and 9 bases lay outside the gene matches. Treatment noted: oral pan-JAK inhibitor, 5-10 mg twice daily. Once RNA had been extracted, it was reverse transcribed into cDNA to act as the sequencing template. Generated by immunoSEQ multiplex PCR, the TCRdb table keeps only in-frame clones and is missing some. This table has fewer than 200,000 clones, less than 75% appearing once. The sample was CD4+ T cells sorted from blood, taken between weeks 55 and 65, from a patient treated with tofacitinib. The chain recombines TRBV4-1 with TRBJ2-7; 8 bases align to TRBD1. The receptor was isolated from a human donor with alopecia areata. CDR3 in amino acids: CASSQAQGAPWEQYF. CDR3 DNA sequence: TGCGCCAGCAGCCAAGCGCAGGGGGCTCCTTGGGAGCAGTACTTC.